Listed below are T cell receptor beta chains from one sample, sequenced in a study of T cell changes during pregnancy in multiple sclerosis. Produced via immunoSEQ multiplex PCR; TCRdb's table is partial and in-frame only. The profile shows roughly 49,000 clones, roughly 90% of them singletons. The specimen comprised peripheral blood, sampled in the first trimester of pregnancy. The receptor source for this set is a female donor in good health, enrolled as a control in a pregnancy study. CDR3s include the opening cysteine and the closing phenylalanine or tryptophan.

v_call	j_call	cdr3_aa
TRBV7-2	TRBJ2-1	CASSSGTSVYEQFF
TRBV13	TRBJ2-1	CASSPREGAYNEQFF
TRBV28	TRBJ2-1	CASSLSGLANNEQFF
TRBV7-3	TRBJ2-3	CASEGQSTDTQYF
TRBV7-3	TRBJ2-1	CASSLGTSGVNEQFF
TRBV5-6	TRBJ2-1	CASSPEGSSNEQFF
TRBV18	TRBJ2-5	CASSPPYGGLQETQYF
TRBV5-1	TRBJ2-7	CASSTGDRAYEQYF
TRBV11-1	TRBJ2-7	CASSPGFAYEQYF
TRBV4-1	TRBJ1-3	CASSQDGTDKTIYF
TRBV4-2	TRBJ2-7	CASSQFSPGRVDSYEQYF
TRBV27	TRBJ2-5	CASSLTGAHETQYF
TRBV4-2	TRBJ1-2	CASSQVGDYLNYGYTF
TRBV4-1	TRBJ2-1	CASSQVAGLEQFF
TRBV6-6	TRBJ2-7	CASSYSMVRGYEQYF
TRBV19	TRBJ2-1	CASSIGGGLSKGEQFF
TRBV5-4	TRBJ2-3	CASSYGTNTDTQYF
TRBV7-6	TRBJ1-3	CASSSGWGAGNTIYF
TRBV15	TRBJ1-5	CATSRDGNQPQHF
TRBV10-1	TRBJ2-4	CASSRTSGREAKNIQYF
TRBV5-1	TRBJ2-1	CASSRDRPYNEQFF